This T cell receptor beta chain was recorded in a study of cytomegalovirus exposure and HLA in healthy donors. Study results and caveats: Common viral pathogens (according to a later analysis) appeared linked to several of the most significant clusters.

Trimming left V 1 base short and J 4 bases short, with 22 bases between. This CDR3 spans 18 amino acids. Germline-derived CDR1 and CDR2 are SGHTA and FQGNSA. Researchers ran the PCR with 60 Vbeta and 13 Jbeta primers. Authors' data handling: Roughly 10 million shared chains were among approximately 80 million unique TCR beta chains counted in a later analysis. Only in-frame clones appear in the TCRdb table, and some are missing; sequencing was by immunoSEQ multiplex PCR. V and J calls and clone size are given by that table; D and trimming were obtained from the DNA. This repertoire shows approximately 140,000 clones, 75% to 90% found once; its top ten account for 5.5% to 7%. Points on this clone: Its antigen is currently unknown.

The chain uses TRBV7-2 and TRBJ1-2, with D maybe TRBD1 (6 bases). The sequence was obtained from a woman aged 35 to 49 in good health and CMV-seropositive. Sequenced sample: PBMCs. The CDR3 bases are TGTGCCAGCAGCTTAGGATTCCAGGGGTCTTCTTTTATCTATGGCTACACCTTC. This encodes CASSLGFQGSSFIYGYTF.